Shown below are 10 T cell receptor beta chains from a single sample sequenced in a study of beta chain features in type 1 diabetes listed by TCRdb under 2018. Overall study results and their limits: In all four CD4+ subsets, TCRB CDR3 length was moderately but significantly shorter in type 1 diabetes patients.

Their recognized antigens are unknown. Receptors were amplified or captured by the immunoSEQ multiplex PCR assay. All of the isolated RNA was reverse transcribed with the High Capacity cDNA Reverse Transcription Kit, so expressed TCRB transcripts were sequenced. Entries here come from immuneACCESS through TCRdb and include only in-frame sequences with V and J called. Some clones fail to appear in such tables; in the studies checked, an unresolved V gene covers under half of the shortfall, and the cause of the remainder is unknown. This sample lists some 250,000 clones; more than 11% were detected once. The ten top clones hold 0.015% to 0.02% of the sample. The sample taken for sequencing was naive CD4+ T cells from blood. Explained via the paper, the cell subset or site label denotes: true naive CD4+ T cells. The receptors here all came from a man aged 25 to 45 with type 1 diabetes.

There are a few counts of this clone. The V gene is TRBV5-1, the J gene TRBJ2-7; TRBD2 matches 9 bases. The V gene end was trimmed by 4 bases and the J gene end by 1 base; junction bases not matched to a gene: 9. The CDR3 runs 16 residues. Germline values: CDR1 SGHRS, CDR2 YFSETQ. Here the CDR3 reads CASSPTTSGPSYEQYF. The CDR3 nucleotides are TGCGCCAGCAGCCCAACGACTAGCGGTCCATCCTACGAGCAGTACTTC.

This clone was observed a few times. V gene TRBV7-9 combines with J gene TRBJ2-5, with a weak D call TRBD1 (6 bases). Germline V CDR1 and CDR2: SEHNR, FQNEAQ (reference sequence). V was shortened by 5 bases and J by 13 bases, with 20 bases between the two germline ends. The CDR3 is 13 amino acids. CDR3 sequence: CASSRTPGAQGYF. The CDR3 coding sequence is TGTGCCAGCAGCCGGACCCCAGGGGCCCAGGGGTACTTC.

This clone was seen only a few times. This CDR3 is CASSLGGPNQPQHF. The DNA of the CDR3 is TGTGCCAGCAGCTTGGGGGGGCCCAATCAGCCCCAGCATTTT. The rearrangement joins TRBV5-8 to TRBJ1-5, with a possible D match to TRBD1 (6 bases). Trimming pared 0 bases from V and 3 bases from J, leaving 7 bases between. CDR1 is SGHTS, CDR2 YDEGEE, per germline. The CDR3 is 14 residues long.

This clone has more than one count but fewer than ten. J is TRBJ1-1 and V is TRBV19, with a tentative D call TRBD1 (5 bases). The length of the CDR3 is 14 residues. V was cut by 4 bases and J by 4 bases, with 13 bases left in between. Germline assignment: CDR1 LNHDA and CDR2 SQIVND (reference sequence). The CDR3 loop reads CASSTPGVVTEAFF. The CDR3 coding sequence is TGTGCCAGTAGTACCCCGGGGGTGGTCACTGAAGCTTTCTTT.

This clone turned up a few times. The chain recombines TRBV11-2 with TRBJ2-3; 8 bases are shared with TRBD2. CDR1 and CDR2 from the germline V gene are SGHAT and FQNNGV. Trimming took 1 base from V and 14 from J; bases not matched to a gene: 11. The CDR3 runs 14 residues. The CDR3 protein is CASSLGTGGPAVYF. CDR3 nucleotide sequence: TGTGCCAGCAGCTTAGGGACGGGAGGGCCCGCCGTGTATTTT.

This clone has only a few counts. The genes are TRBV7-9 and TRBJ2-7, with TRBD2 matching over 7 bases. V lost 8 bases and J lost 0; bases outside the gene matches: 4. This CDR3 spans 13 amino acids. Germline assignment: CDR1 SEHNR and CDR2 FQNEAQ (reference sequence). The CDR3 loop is CASGTTSSYEQYF. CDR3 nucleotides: TGTGCCAGCGGGACTACAAGCTCCTACGAGCAGTACTTC.

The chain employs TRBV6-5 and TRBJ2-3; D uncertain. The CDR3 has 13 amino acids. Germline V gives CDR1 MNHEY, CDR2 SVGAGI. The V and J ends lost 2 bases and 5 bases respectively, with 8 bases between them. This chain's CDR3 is CASSYNRVDTQYF. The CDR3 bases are TGTGCCAGCAGTTACAACCGGGTAGATACGCAGTATTTT.

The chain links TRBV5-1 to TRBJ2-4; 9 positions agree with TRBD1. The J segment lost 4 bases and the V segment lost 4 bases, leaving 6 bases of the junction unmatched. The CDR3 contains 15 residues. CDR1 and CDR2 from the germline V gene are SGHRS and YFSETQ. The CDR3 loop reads CASSPWTGDKNIQYF. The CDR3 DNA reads TGCGCCAGCAGCCCGTGGACAGGGGATAAAAACATTCAGTACTTC.

The CDR3 region has the DNA TGTGCCGGGCGAGCAGCCAACTATGGCTACACCTTC. Translation gives CAGRAANYGYTF. The chain carries TRBV30 and TRBJ1-2; D is unclear. The germline V and J ends were trimmed by 8 bases and 2 bases, with 12 bases remaining between them. The germline CDR1 and CDR2 sequences are GTSNPN and SVGIG (reference sequence). This CDR3 has 12 residues.

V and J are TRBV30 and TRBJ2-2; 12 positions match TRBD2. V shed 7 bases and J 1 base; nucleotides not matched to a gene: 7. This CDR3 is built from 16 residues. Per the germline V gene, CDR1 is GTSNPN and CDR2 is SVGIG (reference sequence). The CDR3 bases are TGTGCCTCGGCTAGCGGGAGGGCACTGAACACCGGGGAGCTGTTTTTT. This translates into CASASGRALNTGELFF.